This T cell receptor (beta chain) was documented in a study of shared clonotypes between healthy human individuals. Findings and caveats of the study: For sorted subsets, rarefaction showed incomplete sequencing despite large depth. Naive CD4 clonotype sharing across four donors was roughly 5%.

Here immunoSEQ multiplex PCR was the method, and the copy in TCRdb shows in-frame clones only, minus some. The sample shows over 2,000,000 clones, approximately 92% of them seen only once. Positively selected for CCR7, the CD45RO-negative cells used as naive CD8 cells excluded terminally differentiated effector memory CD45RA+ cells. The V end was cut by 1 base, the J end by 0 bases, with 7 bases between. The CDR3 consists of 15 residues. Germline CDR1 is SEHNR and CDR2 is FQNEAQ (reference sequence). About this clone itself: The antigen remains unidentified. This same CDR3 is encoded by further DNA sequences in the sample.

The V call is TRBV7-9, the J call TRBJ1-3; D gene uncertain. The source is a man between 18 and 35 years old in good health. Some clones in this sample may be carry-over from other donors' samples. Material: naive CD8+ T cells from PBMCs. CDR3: CASSLVGSSGNTIYF. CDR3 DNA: TGTGCCAGCAGCTTAGTAGGTTCCTCTGGAAACACCATATATTTT.